Following are 22 T cell receptor beta chains from one sample sequenced in a study of PD-L1 blockade in urothelial cancer. Sequencing was performed with immunoSEQ multiplex PCR; in TCRdb, only in-frame clones are kept and a portion is missing. This sample has about 87,000 clones; roughly 84% occur once, and the top ten carry 2% to 2.5%. Time point of the sample: pretreatment peripheral blood. The specimen was PBMCs, collected around atezolizumab (anti-PD-L1) treatment. All receptors come from a man between 60 and 75 years old with urothelial cancer.

The table lists this clone with a few counts. This chain links TRBV30 with TRBJ1-5, with D possibly matching TRBD1 (5 bases). Trimming cost V 0 bases and J 6 bases, with 12 bases left between them. In germline, CDR1 is GTSNPN, CDR2 SVGIG (reference sequence). The CDR3 runs to 14 residues. The CDR3: CAWSVDLRVQPQHF. The CDR3 region has the DNA TGTGCCTGGAGTGTAGACCTCAGGGTTCAGCCCCAGCATTTT.

In this sample, this clone turned up a few times. V usage is TRBV7-9 and J usage is TRBJ1-1, with D hard to call. Germline CDR1 is SEHNR and CDR2 is FQNEAQ (reference sequence). CDR3 size: 13 residues. Trimming removed 1 base from V and 6 bases from J, with 9 bases in between. CDR3 sequence: CASSLELAPEAFF. In DNA form, the CDR3 reads TGTGCCAGCAGCTTAGAATTGGCTCCTGAAGCTTTCTTT.

The CDR3 is CASSYRDTSTDTQYF. The CDR3 coding sequence is TGTGCCAGCAGTTATCGGGACACAAGCACAGATACGCAGTATTTT. V usage is TRBV6-6 and J usage is TRBJ2-3; possibly TRBD1 for D (6 bases). The CDR3 is 15 residues long. V gave up 3 bases and J gave up 0 bases, with 10 bases separating them. Germline V gives CDR1 MNHNY, CDR2 SVGAGI (reference sequence).

V and J are TRBV19 and TRBJ2-7; 9 bases fit TRBD1. Germline V lookup: CDR1 LNHDA, CDR2 SQIVND (reference sequence). This CDR3 has 15 residues. The trim removed 6 bases at V and 1 base at J, leaving 7 bases unmatched. Written as DNA, the CDR3 is TGTGCCAGTAGCACGGGACAGGGCAATTCCTACGAGCAGTACTTC. It encodes CASSTGQGNSYEQYF.

The chain employs TRBV25-1 and TRBJ2-7; 8 positions agree with TRBD2. Trimming cost V 5 bases and J 0 bases; bases outside gene matches: 9. This CDR3 is built from 16 residues. Per germline, CDR1 MGHDK and CDR2 SYGVNS. The CDR3 coding sequence is TGTGCCAGCAGTCCCCCGGGACTAGTTGGCTCCTACGAGCAGTACTTC. This encodes CASSPPGLVGSYEQYF.

The chain joins TRBV6-5 to TRBJ2-5; a possible D gene is TRBD1 (5 bases). The V and J ends lost 7 bases and 7 bases respectively, with 13 bases between them. Germline values: CDR1 MNHEY, CDR2 SVGAGI. The CDR3 has 12 residues. The CDR3 spells CASTLQARTQYF. In DNA, the CDR3 is TGTGCCAGCACGTTACAGGCGAGGACCCAGTACTTC.

V gene TRBV29-1 combines with J gene TRBJ2-2, with a tentative D call TRBD1 (6 bases). The CDR3 covers 14 residues. Germline CDR1 and CDR2: SQVTM and ANQGSEA. CDR3 DNA: TGCACCGCTTTCGTCCAAACAGGGACCGGGGAGCTGTTTTTT. The encoded protein is CTAFVQTGTGELFF.

V and J are TRBV28 and TRBJ2-1; D possibly corresponds to TRBD1 (5 bases). This CDR3 has 13 amino acids. V dropped 8 bases and J dropped 9 bases, with 17 bases sitting between them. From germline, CDR1 is MDHEN and CDR2 SYDVKM. The CDR3 DNA reads as TGTGCCAGCGGCCTGGGGCGCCCCCTTGAGCAGTTCTTC. This gives the protein CASGLGRPLEQFF.

V gene TRBV5-1 combines with J gene TRBJ1-2; possibly TRBD1 for D (5 bases). CDR3 length: 13 residues. V lost 4 bases and J lost 0, with 7 bases in between. Germline CDR1 is SGHRS and CDR2 is YFSETQ. The DNA for the CDR3 is TGCGCCAGCAGCGCGACAGCTAACTATGGCTACACCTTC. Protein product: CASSATANYGYTF. The entire variable domain, with the rest obtained from reference TRBV5-1 and TRBJ1-2, is as follows: KAGVTQTPRYLIKTRGQQVTLSCSPISGHRSVSWYQQTPGQGLQFLFEYFSETQRNKGNFPGRFSGRQFSNSRSEMNVSTLELGDSALYLCASSATANYGYTFGSGTRLTVV.

CDR3 DNA: TGTGCCAGCAGTTTTAAAACAGTTCGTGGTGAAAAACTGTTTTTT. This encodes CASSFKTVRGEKLFF. This chain connects TRBV28 to TRBJ1-4; D not certain. The germline V gene encodes CDR1 MDHEN and CDR2 SYDVKM. The CDR3 consists of 15 residues. V was trimmed by 3 bases and J by 7 bases, leaving 15 bases between them.

The rearrangement uses TRBV15 and TRBJ1-2; D may be TRBD1 (6 bases). Trimming stripped 0 bases from V and 7 bases from J, with 21 bases between. The germline gives CDR1 LNHNV, CDR2 YYDKDF (reference sequence). The CDR3 has 17 amino acids. CDR3: CATSRDRGSQIGGGYTF. The CDR3 DNA reads as TGTGCCACCAGCAGAGACCGAGGGAGCCAGATAGGGGGTGGCTACACCTTC.

The chain recombines TRBV27 with TRBJ1-6, with 10 bases lining up with TRBD1. The CDR3 is made up of 14 amino acids. Germline V CDR1 and CDR2: MNHEY, SMNVEV (reference sequence). V dropped 6 bases and J dropped 10; count of bases not matched to a gene: 6. The CDR3 coding sequence is TGTGCCAGCAGCTCGGGACAGGGGAACTCACCCCTCCACTTT. Protein product: CASSSGQGNSPLHF.

The chain carries TRBV14 and TRBJ2-3; a possible D gene is TRBD2 (5 bases). Germline V lookup: CDR1 SGHDN, CDR2 FVKESK. V shed 0 bases and J shed 3 bases, with 10 bases lying between them. The length of the CDR3 is 15 residues. The CDR3 here is CASSQDDYGTDTQYF. The CDR3 region has the DNA TGTGCCAGCAGCCAAGATGACTATGGGACAGATACGCAGTATTTT.

This clone appeared many times. The chain couples TRBV4-3 to TRBJ1-2; D unclear. Germline CDR1 is LGHNA and CDR2 is YSLEER. CDR3 size: 13 residues. V lost 1 base and J lost 6, with 9 bases in between. The CDR3 here is CASSQANTDGYTF. The DNA of the CDR3 is TGCGCCAGCAGCCAAGCGAATACGGATGGCTACACCTTC.

The chain joins TRBV28 to TRBJ1-5, with TRBD1 identical over 9 bases. CDR1 is MDHEN, CDR2 SYDVKM, per germline. The CDR3 contains 15 residues. With V trimmed by 6 bases and J by 7 bases, 10 bases remained unmatched. This chain's CDR3 is CASRPRDRVIQPQHF. The CDR3 region has the DNA TGTGCCAGCAGGCCCAGGGACAGGGTAATCCAGCCCCAGCATTTT.

The V call is TRBV4-1, the J call TRBJ1-6; the D gene is possibly TRBD1 (6 bases). The CDR3 runs to 16 residues. V lost 2 bases to trimming and J lost 8 bases, with 16 bases between them. CDR1 MGHRA and CDR2 YSYEKL come from the germline V gene. The CDR3 DNA reads TGCGCCAGCAGCCAACGAAAGGGGGTTATAGATTCACCCCTCCACTTT. The encoded protein is CASSQRKGVIDSPLHF.

This chain joins TRBV28 and TRBJ1-3, with D possibly matching TRBD1 (6 bases). Deletions cut 8 bases from V and 0 bases from J, with 11 bases between. The CDR3 totals 14 residues. Germline V gene lookup returns CDR1 MDHEN and CDR2 SYDVKM. The CDR3 loop reads CASYDRSSGNTIYF. Written as DNA, the CDR3 is TGTGCCAGCTATGACAGGAGCTCTGGAAACACCATATATTTT.

This chain links TRBV27 with TRBJ2-2; 11 bases agree with TRBD1. V shed 3 bases and J 6 bases; nucleotides not matched to a gene: 3. CDR3 size: 15 residues. Germline loops: CDR1 MNHEY, CDR2 SMNVEV (reference sequence). For the CDR3, the DNA is TGTGCCAGCAGTTTGGGACAGGGGGTAGCCGGGGAGCTGTTTTTT. It codes for CASSLGQGVAGELFF.

Only a few counts were recorded for this clone. V is TRBV27 and J is TRBJ1-1; D is unresolved. The germline CDR1 and CDR2 sequences are MNHEY and SMNVEV (reference sequence). Trimming shortened V by 1 base and J by 0 bases, and 6 bases separated the two germline ends. The CDR3 covers 14 residues. This chain's CDR3 is CASSLWAMNTEAFF. CDR3 DNA: TGTGCCAGCAGTTTATGGGCGATGAACACTGAAGCTTTCTTT.

CDR3 amino acids: CATTLGAGYSGNTIYF. CDR3 bases: TGTGCCACCACGCTCGGTGCAGGGTATTCTGGAAACACCATATATTTT. The genes are TRBV19 and TRBJ1-3; TRBD1 might be the D (5 bases). The CDR3 covers 16 residues. Germline lookup yields CDR1 LNHDA and CDR2 SQIVND (reference sequence). Trimming left V 10 bases short and J 1 base short, with 20 bases between.

The chain recombines TRBV7-9 with TRBJ1-4, with D possibly matching TRBD1 (6 bases). The CDR3 length is 15 residues. The germline V gene has CDR1 SEHNR and CDR2 FQNEAQ (reference sequence). V lost 5 bases and J 7 bases, leaving 17 bases between the germline ends. As DNA, the CDR3 is TGTGCCAGCAGCGGCGCACAGGGCCGCGGTGAAAAACTGTTTTTT. Amino acids: CASSGAQGRGEKLFF.

The rearrangement joins TRBV10-3 to TRBJ2-1; 8 bases agree with TRBD1. CDR1 and CDR2 from the germline V gene are ENHRY and SYGVKD. Germline trimming cut 7 bases from V and 4 bases from J; bases unmatched to any gene: 12. The CDR3 has 16 residues. CDR3: CAIKSPRGPTYNEQFF. In DNA, the CDR3 is TGTGCCATCAAGTCTCCCAGGGGGCCCACGTACAATGAGCAGTTCTTC.